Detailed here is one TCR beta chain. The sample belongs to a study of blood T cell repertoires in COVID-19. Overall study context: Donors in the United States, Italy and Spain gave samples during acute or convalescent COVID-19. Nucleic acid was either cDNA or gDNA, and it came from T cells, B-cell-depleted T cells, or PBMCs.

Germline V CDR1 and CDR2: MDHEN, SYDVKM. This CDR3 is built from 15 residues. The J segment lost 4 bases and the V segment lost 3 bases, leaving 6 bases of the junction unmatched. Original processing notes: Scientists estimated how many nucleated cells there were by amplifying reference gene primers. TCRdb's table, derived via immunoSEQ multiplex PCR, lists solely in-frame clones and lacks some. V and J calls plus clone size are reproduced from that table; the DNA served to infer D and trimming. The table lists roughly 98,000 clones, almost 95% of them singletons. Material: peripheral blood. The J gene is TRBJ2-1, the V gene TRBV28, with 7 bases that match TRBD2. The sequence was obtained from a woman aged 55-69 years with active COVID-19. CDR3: CASSFQRGTYNEQFF. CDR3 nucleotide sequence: TGTGCCAGCAGTTTTCAGCGGGGTACATACAATGAGCAGTTCTTC.